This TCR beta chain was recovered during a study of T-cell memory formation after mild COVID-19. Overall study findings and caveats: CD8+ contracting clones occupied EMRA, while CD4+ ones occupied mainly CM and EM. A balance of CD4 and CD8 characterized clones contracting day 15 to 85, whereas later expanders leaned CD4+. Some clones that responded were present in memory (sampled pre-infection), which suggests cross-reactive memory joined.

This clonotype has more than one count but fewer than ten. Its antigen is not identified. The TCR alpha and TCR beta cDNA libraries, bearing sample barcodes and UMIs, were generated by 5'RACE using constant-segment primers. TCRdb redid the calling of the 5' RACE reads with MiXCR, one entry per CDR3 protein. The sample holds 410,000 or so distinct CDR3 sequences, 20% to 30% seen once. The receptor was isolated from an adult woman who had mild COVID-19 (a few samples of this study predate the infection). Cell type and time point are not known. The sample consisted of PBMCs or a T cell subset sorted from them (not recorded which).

The CDR3 sequence: CSRTSGGADYNEQFF. CDR3 sequence (DNA): TGCAGTCGGACTAGCGGGGGGGCAGACTACAATGAGCAGTTCTTC. The rearrangement uses TRBV20-1 and TRBJ2-1, with 15 nucleotides matching TRBD2. The CDR3 is made up of 15 amino acids. Trimming removed 8 bases from V and 3 bases from J; junction bases left unmatched: 5. The V gene's germline CDR1 is DFQATT and CDR2 SNEGSKA (reference sequence).